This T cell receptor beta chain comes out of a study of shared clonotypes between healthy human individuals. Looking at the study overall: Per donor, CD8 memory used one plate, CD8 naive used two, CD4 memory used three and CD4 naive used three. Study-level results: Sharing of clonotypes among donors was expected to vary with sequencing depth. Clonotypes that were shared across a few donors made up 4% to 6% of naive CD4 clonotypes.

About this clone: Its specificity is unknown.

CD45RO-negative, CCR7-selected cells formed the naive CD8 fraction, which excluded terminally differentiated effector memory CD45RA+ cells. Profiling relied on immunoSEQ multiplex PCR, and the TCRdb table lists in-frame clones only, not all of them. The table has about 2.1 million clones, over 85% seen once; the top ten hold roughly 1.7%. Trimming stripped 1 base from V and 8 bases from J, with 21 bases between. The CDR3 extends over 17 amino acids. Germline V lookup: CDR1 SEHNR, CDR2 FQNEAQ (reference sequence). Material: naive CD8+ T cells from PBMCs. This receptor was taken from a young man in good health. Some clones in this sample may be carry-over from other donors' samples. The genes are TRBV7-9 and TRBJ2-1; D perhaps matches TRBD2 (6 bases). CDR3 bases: TGTGCCAGCAGCTTAGGCCCCCGGACTACCTCCGGGGATGAGCAGTTCTTC. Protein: CASSLGPRTTSGDEQFF. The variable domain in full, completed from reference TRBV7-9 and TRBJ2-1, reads DTGVSQNPRHKITKRGQNVTFRCDPISEHNRLYWYRQTLGQGPEFLTYFQNEAQLEKSRLLSDRFSAERPKGSFSTLEIQRTEQGDSAMYLCASSLGPRTTSGDEQFFGPGTRLTVL.